Given below is one T cell receptor (beta chain) in context. Germline assignment: CDR1 SNHLY and CDR2 FYNNEI. Trimming took 10 bases from V and 4 from J; bases not matched to a gene: 10. This CDR3 has 15 amino acids. The data were obtained in a study of blood T cell repertoires in COVID-19. Study summary: Samples taken during acute and convalescent COVID-19 were collected in the United States, Italy and Spain. Sample material is recorded as cDNA or gDNA derived from T cells, B-cell-depleted T cells, or PBMCs.

In the original processing: How many nucleated cells were present was estimated from reference gene primer amplification. Assay: immunoSEQ multiplex PCR; the TCRdb copy retains only in-frame clones and omits some. V, J and clone size reflect that table, while D and trimming were determined from the DNA. The sample lists around 93,000 clones, about 80% occurring once. The sample comprised peripheral blood. J is TRBJ2-1 and V is TRBV2, with 10 nucleotides matching TRBD2. The sequence was obtained from a man in his sixties with acute or convalescent COVID-19. The CDR3 sequence: CATEASGGKYNEQFF. DNA for the CDR3: TGTGCCACAGAGGCTAGCGGGGGAAAATACAATGAGCAGTTCTTC.